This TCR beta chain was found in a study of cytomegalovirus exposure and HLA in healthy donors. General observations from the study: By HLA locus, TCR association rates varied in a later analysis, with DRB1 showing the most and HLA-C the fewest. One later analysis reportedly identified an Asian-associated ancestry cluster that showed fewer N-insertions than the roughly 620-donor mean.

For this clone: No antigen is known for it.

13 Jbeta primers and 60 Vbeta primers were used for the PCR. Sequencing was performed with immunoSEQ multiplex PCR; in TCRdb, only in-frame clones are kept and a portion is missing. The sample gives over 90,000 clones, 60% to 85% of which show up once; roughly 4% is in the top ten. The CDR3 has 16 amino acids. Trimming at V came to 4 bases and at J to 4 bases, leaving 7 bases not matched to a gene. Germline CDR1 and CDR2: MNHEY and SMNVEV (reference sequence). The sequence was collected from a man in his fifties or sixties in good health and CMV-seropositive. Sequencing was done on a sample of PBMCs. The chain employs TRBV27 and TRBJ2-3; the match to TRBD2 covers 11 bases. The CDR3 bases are TGTGCCAGCAGTTCCCCGACTAGCGGGAACCCAGATACGCAGTATTTT. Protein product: CASSSPTSGNPDTQYF.